This T cell receptor (beta chain) was obtained from a study of spatial heterogeneity in lung cancer (dated by TCRdb to about 2019). Regarding the study in general: The donors were some 70 patients from the lung TRACERx cohort who had early-stage, untreated non-small cell lung cancer. Beta-chain transcripts were consistently detected in greater numbers than alpha-chain transcripts, which likely reflected higher beta-chain transcript abundance. Follow-up PBMC samples were sequenced whenever available, with the median time to follow-up being around 25 months after resection. In the raw uncorrected reads, each unique combination of TCR and UMI appeared more than ten times on average. TCR alpha and beta repertoires were quantitatively compared across multiple tumor regions, matched nontumor lung and blood in non-small cell lung cancer. Both alpha and beta chains were TCR-sequenced in 220 or so tumor regions, around 65 matched nontumor lung samples and around 50 PBMC samples obtained at surgery. The study linked features of the TCR repertoire to counts of nonsynonymous mutations, which were determined by whole-exome sequencing of tumor tissue.

The paper as a whole reports these results and caveats: Ubiquitous expanded tumor TCRs showed up in blood more often at tumor resection than at routine follow-up. Only 14 to 15 patients were included in comparisons of baseline and follow-up blood repertoires. Additional single-cell paired TCR alpha and beta sequencing was considered necessary to confirm, at a functional level, the hypothesis that regional TCRs recognize regional mutations.

Spanning cysteine to phenylalanine, the CDR3 consists of 15 amino acids. The sequence is cut down to CDR3 DNA, 45 bases in frame from base 1. V was cut back by 4 bases and J by 3 bases, leaving a gap of 15 bases between them. The germline V gene gives CDR1 as SGHRS and CDR2 as YFSETQ. The time point label, read with the paper, signifies: blood at routine non-recurrence follow-up after resection. For TCR sequencing, whole RNA was extracted from tumor and nontumor lung tissue, or from cryopreserved PBMC samples, and no cell sorting was done. Only patients for whom sufficient RNA was available from at least two tumor regions were selected for TCR sequencing. Library construction relied on 5' RACE. Sequencing used a NextSeq 500. In the TCR library protocol, a unique molecular identifier was attached to each TCR cDNA molecule so that PCR and sequencing errors could be corrected. Per the original workflow: TCR identification, UMI-based error correction and CDR3 extraction were all carried out with Decombinator tools. Expanded TCRs were defined as those above a frequency of 2 per 1,000, corresponding to the top 1% of the tumor frequency distribution. Renyi diversity was calculated using the R vegan package after each repertoire was subsampled 100 times to 5,000 TCRs. To build CDR3 similarity networks, amino acid triplet string-kernel similarity was used, and CDR3s were connected when their pairwise similarity was above 0.82. Through fastp at Q25 and MiXCR, TCRdb rebuilt clones from the public reads, retaining in-frame beta chains. Records with the same CDR3 protein are collapsed into one entry carrying the most frequent genes and DNA. The V and J calls and clone size come from TCRdb's table, not from the authors' own analysis. The sample table lists about 9,200 distinct CDR3 sequences, about a fifth of them with a count of one. The ten biggest clones cover roughly 44% of the sample.

The sample holds many counts of this clonotype. Its antigen is currently not known. No clone much larger than this one lies a single base away; base qualities are absent. The source was PBMCs, collected at follow-up. The rearrangement combines TRBV5-1 with TRBJ2-3; the D segment cannot be called with confidence. This TCR derives from a male donor with early-stage non-small cell lung cancer. CDR3 reads: CASSRTTQTTDTQYF. The DNA is TGCGCCAGCAGCCGGACGACCCAGACGACAGATACGCAGTATTTT.